This T cell receptor (beta chain) was recorded in a study of shared clonotypes between healthy human individuals. About the research overall: CD8 memory received one plate per donor, CD8 naive two, CD4 memory three and CD4 naive three.

CDR3 length: 14 amino acids. The V gene lost 4 bases and the J gene lost 0 bases, with 10 bases spanning the gap. CDR1 and CDR2 from the germline V gene are SGHAT and FQNNGV. Researchers ran the assay at a deep level. The method was immunoSEQ multiplex PCR; TCRdb's version includes in-frame clones alone and lacks a portion of them. The top ten clones hold about 1.8% of a sample with about 660,000 clones, about 74% of them seen once. This clone occurred many times. As yet, its antigen is unknown. General study points: Generation probabilities of non-shared clonotypes were lower (relative to those shared by all four donors).

Healthy HIV-negative adults with no recent acute infections or vaccinations were recruited as donors. The V call is TRBV11-2, the J call TRBJ2-7, with D possibly being TRBD2 (5 bases). The sequence was obtained from a young woman in good health. The sample comprised memory CD4+ T cells sorted from blood. Specified subset: CD45RA-negative fraction. In DNA, the CDR3 is TGTGCCAGCAGCTGGGCGGGCAGCTCCTACGAGCAGTACTTC. Residues: CASSWAGSSYEQYF.